One and the same sample provided the 32 T cell receptor beta chains below, sequenced in a study of technical replicates of blood from a few donors. Data came from immunoSEQ multiplex PCR; TCRdb stores just in-frame clones and leaves some out. The repertoire has around 80,000 clones, more than 80% of them found once; the top ten carry 0.25%. The sequencing input was T cells isolated from PBMCs. These receptors originate from a human donor in good health.

The rearrangement joins TRBV7-9 to TRBJ2-7; D is perhaps TRBD1 (6 bases). CDR1 is SEHNR, CDR2 FQNEAQ, per germline (reference sequence). This CDR3 comprises 14 residues. The germline V and J ends were trimmed by 5 bases and 0 bases, with 11 bases remaining between them. The CDR3 spells CASSQQGNSYEQYF. The DNA for the CDR3 is TGTGCCAGCAGCCAACAGGGAAACTCCTACGAGCAGTACTTC.

This clone has a handful of counts. The rearrangement joins TRBV7-3 to TRBJ2-5; 8 nucleotides align to TRBD1. With 1 base clipped from V and 3 bases from J, the junction kept 7 bases outside the gene matches. The CDR3 is 16 amino acids. Germline CDR1 is SGHTA and CDR2 is FQGTGA. CDR3 in DNA: TGTGCCAGCAGCTTAATGGGCACAGGGGGAAAAGAGACCCAGTACTTC. Residues: CASSLMGTGGKETQYF.

The V call is TRBV15, the J call TRBJ1-1, with a tentative D call TRBD1 (5 bases). This CDR3 has 16 amino acids. Trimming cost V 3 bases and J 6 bases, with 20 bases left between them. The germline V gene has CDR1 LNHNV and CDR2 YYDKDF (reference sequence). DNA for the CDR3: TGTGCCACCAGCAGCCCTGGTGGGGACTGGGGCCCTGAAGCTTTCTTT. Translation: CATSSPGGDWGPEAFF.

The V and J genes are TRBV27 and TRBJ1-1, with unresolved D. The germline V gene encodes CDR1 MNHEY and CDR2 SMNVEV (reference sequence). The CDR3 spans 15 residues. Trimming took 0 bases from V and 2 from J, leaving 10 bases between them. The chain's CDR3 is CASSLSPVVNTEAFF. CDR3 in DNA: TGTGCCAGCAGTTTATCACCGGTAGTAAACACTGAAGCTTTCTTT.

The CDR3 reads CASSLGASQNTEAFF. CDR3 DNA sequence: TGTGCCAGCAGCTTGGGGGCCAGCCAGAACACTGAAGCTTTCTTT. The V gene is TRBV5-4, the J gene TRBJ1-1; no reliable D call. V lost 0 bases to trimming and J lost 1 base, with 10 bases between them. The germline gives CDR1 SGHNT, CDR2 YYREEE (reference sequence). This CDR3 region has 15 residues.

This rearrangement joins TRBV5-1 to TRBJ1-6; D may be TRBD1 (6 bases). Germline V gene sequence: CDR1 SGHRS, CDR2 YFSETQ. Trimming removed 4 bases from V and 8 bases from J, with 13 bases in between. The CDR3 is 14 amino acids. In DNA form, the CDR3 reads TGCGCCAGCAGCACAGGGACAAATTATTCACCCCTCCACTTT. This codes for CASSTGTNYSPLHF.

The CDR3 nucleotides read TGTGCCAGCAGCCCAGTCTCGTCGTCCTACGAGCAGTACTTC. Amino acids: CASSPVSSSYEQYF. This chain uses TRBV5-6 with TRBJ2-7; D is undetermined. V was trimmed by 4 bases and J by 1 base, leaving 12 bases between them. This CDR3 region has 14 residues. The germline gives CDR1 SGHDT, CDR2 YYEEEE.

The chain joins TRBV9 to TRBJ2-2; D is perhaps TRBD2 (6 bases). Between the trimmed V and J ends, which lost 4 bases and 0 bases, there was a span of 13 bases. This CDR3 spans 16 amino acids. CDR1 SGDLS and CDR2 YYNGEE come from the germline V gene. CDR3 residues: CASSLTGTSNTGELFF. The DNA for the CDR3 is TGTGCCAGCAGCTTAACCGGGACTTCGAACACCGGGGAGCTGTTTTTT.

The gene calls are TRBV10-1 and TRBJ2-4; the match to TRBD1 covers 9 bases. The CDR3 is made up of 14 amino acids. Germline CDR1 WNHNN, CDR2 SYGVQD (reference sequence). V was pared by 8 bases and J by 5 bases, with 7 bases of the junction left unmatched. CDR3 sequence reads: CASGAGTGQNIQYF. CDR3 sequence (DNA): TGCGCCAGCGGAGCAGGGACAGGGCAAAACATTCAGTACTTC.

This chain links TRBV5-4 with TRBJ2-5; 9 positions match TRBD1. This CDR3 region has 13 residues. V lost 4 bases, J lost 5 bases, and 3 bases stayed unmatched. Germline lookup yields CDR1 SGHNT and CDR2 YYREEE (reference sequence). The CDR3 loop is CASSGQGTETQYF. The CDR3 DNA reads as TGTGCCAGCAGCGGACAGGGGACCGAGACCCAGTACTTC. Supplemented by reference TRBV5-4 and TRBJ2-5, the full variable domain reads ETGVTQSPTHLIKTRGQQVTLRCSSQSGHNTVSWYQQALGQGPQFIFQYYREEENGRGNFPPRFSGLQFPNYSSELNVNALELDDSALYLCASSGQGTETQYFGPGTRLLVL.

V usage is TRBV29-1 and J usage is TRBJ2-1, with a tentative D call TRBD1 (6 bases). Germline CDR1 SQVTM, CDR2 ANQGSEA. The CDR3 runs 13 residues. V lost 8 bases to trimming and J lost 5 bases, with 16 bases between them. This chain's CDR3 is CSFLEQGNNEQFF. CDR3 bases: TGCAGCTTTCTAGAACAGGGAAACAATGAGCAGTTCTTC.

This clone was found a few times. The chain joins TRBV5-1 to TRBJ1-1, with D maybe TRBD1 (6 bases). Germline assignment: CDR1 SGHRS and CDR2 YFSETQ. The CDR3 has 14 amino acids. V was shortened by 0 bases and J by 1 base, with 7 bases between the two germline ends. DNA of the CDR3: TGCGCCAGCAGCTTGGAGGGACAGAACACTGAAGCTTTCTTT. This sequence encodes CASSLEGQNTEAFF.

This chain links TRBV6-1 with TRBJ1-4; 9 bases match TRBD1. The J segment lost 7 bases and the V segment lost 3 bases, leaving 6 bases of the junction unmatched. The CDR3 has 15 residues. From germline, CDR1 is MNHNS and CDR2 SASEGT. The chain's CDR3 is CASSDTGTGSEKLFF. In DNA, the CDR3 is TGTGCCAGCAGTGACACCGGGACAGGGAGTGAAAAACTGTTTTTT.

CDR3 sequence reads: CASRVPGQSNYGYTF. CDR3 DNA sequence: TGTGCCAGCAGGGTCCCGGGACAGAGTAACTATGGCTACACCTTC. The chain carries TRBV28 and TRBJ1-2, with TRBD1 matching over 7 bases. The CDR3 is 15 amino acids. The trim removed 6 bases at V and 1 base at J, leaving 8 bases unmatched. Germline V CDR1 and CDR2: MDHEN, SYDVKM.

This chain joins TRBV27 and TRBJ2-7; TRBD2 is a possible D gene (6 bases). CDR3 length: 14 amino acids. V dropped 5 bases and J dropped 5 bases, with 16 bases sitting between them. The germline CDR1 and CDR2 sequences are MNHEY and SMNVEV (reference sequence). The CDR3 DNA follows: TGTGCCAGCAGTGGTGCCGGGGGTCAGGACGAGCAGTACTTC. This translates into CASSGAGGQDEQYF.

This chain connects TRBV14 to TRBJ1-4; 7 positions match TRBD1. The CDR3 has 19 residues. Trimming took 0 bases from V and 7 from J; bases not matched to a gene: 17. Germline values: CDR1 SGHDN, CDR2 FVKESK. The CDR3 loop is CASSQDSMLRRGLGEKLFF. The CDR3 DNA follows: TGTGCCAGCAGCCAAGATAGTATGTTGAGGAGGGGGCTTGGTGAAAAACTGTTTTTT.

The V and J genes are TRBV7-9 and TRBJ1-5; 8 bases map to TRBD1. V shed 4 bases, J shed 11 bases, and the junction held 7 bases outside the gene matches. CDR3 length equals 13 residues. Germline V gene sequence: CDR1 SEHNR, CDR2 FQNEAQ (reference sequence). Here the CDR3 DNA reads TGTGCCAGCAGCTCCTCAGGGGGCGAGACCCAGCATTTT. Translating it yields CASSSSGGETQHF.

The chain combines TRBV2 with TRBJ2-2, with a possible D match to TRBD1 (5 bases). The CDR3 totals 18 residues. V was trimmed by 2 bases and J by 0 bases, leaving 16 bases between them. Germline lookup yields CDR1 SNHLY and CDR2 FYNNEI. The CDR3 here is CASSEWLGLTANTGELFF. In DNA, the CDR3 is TGTGCCAGCAGTGAATGGCTGGGGCTGACCGCGAACACCGGGGAGCTGTTTTTT.

This chain uses TRBV29-1 with TRBJ2-7; D is possibly TRBD1 (5 bases). CDR1 and CDR2 from the germline V gene are SQVTM and ANQGSEA. This CDR3 has 14 amino acids. With 1 base removed from V and 3 bases from J, the gap between germline ends came to 13 bases. For the CDR3, the DNA is TGCAGCGTTGAAGTATCAGGGCCCCGCTACGAGCAGTACTTC. It codes for CSVEVSGPRYEQYF.

The V gene is TRBV6-5, the J gene TRBJ1-1, with a possible D match to TRBD1 (5 bases). CDR3 length equals 14 residues. Trimming took 2 bases from V and 8 from J, leaving 15 bases between them. Germline lookup yields CDR1 MNHEY and CDR2 SVGAGI. CDR3 DNA: TGTGCCAGCAGTTACCGGGGGGACCGGGCGGAAGCTTTCTTT. This translates into CASSYRGDRAEAFF.

This rearrangement joins TRBV7-8 to TRBJ2-7; a weak D match, TRBD1 (5 bases). Per the germline V gene, CDR1 is SGHVS and CDR2 is FQNEAQ. The V gene lost 1 base and the J gene lost 5 bases, with 12 bases spanning the gap. CDR3 length: 14 residues. The CDR3 DNA follows: TGTGCCAGCAGCTTAGGGGTTGGGGCTGACGAGCAGTACTTC. It yields the protein CASSLGVGADEQYF.

This rearrangement joins TRBV18 to TRBJ1-1; D not resolved. The CDR3 length is 15 residues. From germline, CDR1 is KGHSH and CDR2 LQKENI. The V and J ends lost 1 base and 2 bases respectively, with 11 bases between them. The CDR3 sequence: CASSPLGSKNTEAFF. CDR3 bases: TGTGCCAGCTCACCACTGGGCAGCAAAAACACTGAAGCTTTCTTT.

This chain joins TRBV6-1 and TRBJ1-2; tentative D call: TRBD1 (6 bases). The V gene's germline CDR1 is MNHNS and CDR2 SASEGT. The CDR3 covers 14 residues. Between the trimmed V and J ends, which lost 1 base and 5 bases, there was a span of 11 bases. CDR3 in DNA: TGTGCCAGCAGTGAAGGGTATCAGGGGTATGGCTACACCTTC. Protein product: CASSEGYQGYGYTF.

The rearrangement joins TRBV27 to TRBJ1-2, with 8 nucleotides matching TRBD1. This CDR3 comprises 16 residues. Per the germline V gene, CDR1 is MNHEY and CDR2 is SMNVEV (reference sequence). Trimming took 2 bases from V and 4 from J; bases not matched to a gene: 9. CDR3 in DNA: TGTGCCAGCAGTTTAAACCCGACAGGGGCATTCTATGGCTACACCTTC. The encoded protein is CASSLNPTGAFYGYTF.

This clone was counted a single time. The chain is built from TRBV19 and TRBJ1-3, with 7 positions matching TRBD1. The CDR3 length is 13 residues. Per the germline V gene, CDR1 is LNHDA and CDR2 is SQIVND (reference sequence). J was trimmed by 4 bases and V by 8 bases; bases with no gene match: 5. The CDR3 sequence is CASQGGTGNTIYF. The CDR3 DNA reads TGTGCCAGTCAGGGGGGCACGGGAAACACCATATATTTT.

This clone has a single count. This rearrangement joins TRBV7-6 to TRBJ2-7; 10 nucleotides line up with TRBD2. Trimming at V came to 3 bases and at J to 4 bases, leaving 6 bases not matched to a gene. The CDR3 length is 15 residues. The germline CDR1 and CDR2 sequences are SGHVS and FNYEAQ. CDR3 sequence reads: CASSLDLAGVYEQYF. The CDR3, as DNA: TGTGCCAGCAGCTTGGATCTAGCGGGAGTATACGAGCAGTACTTC.

The V and J genes are TRBV5-1 and TRBJ1-2; TRBD1 is a possible D gene (5 bases). The V end lost 4 bases, the J end lost 3 bases, and 16 bases lay between the germline ends. The CDR3 covers 15 residues. Germline V gene lookup returns CDR1 SGHRS and CDR2 YFSETQ. CDR3: CASSPAGQGDYGYTF. The CDR3 DNA follows: TGCGCCAGCAGCCCCGCCGGCCAGGGTGACTATGGCTACACCTTC.

The CDR3 region is CASSEHNEQFF. The CDR3 nucleotides are TGTGCCAGCAGCGAGCACAATGAGCAGTTCTTC. This chain uses TRBV5-6 with TRBJ2-1; the D is unclear. The CDR3 totals 11 residues. The germline V gene has CDR1 SGHDT and CDR2 YYEEEE. The V end lost 4 bases, the J end lost 5 bases, and 4 bases lay between the germline ends.

The rearrangement joins TRBV5-1 to TRBJ1-4; D gene uncertain. The CDR3 covers 16 residues. Between the trimmed V and J ends, which lost 4 bases and 1 base, there was a span of 14 bases. CDR1 SGHRS and CDR2 YFSETQ come from the germline V gene. The CDR3 nucleotides are TGCGCCAGCAGCGTGGGATTACTGAGAACTAATGAAAAACTGTTTTTT. This codes for CASSVGLLRTNEKLFF.

The chain employs TRBV6-5 and TRBJ1-2, with D unresolved. Germline loops: CDR1 MNHEY, CDR2 SVGAGI. This CDR3 is built from 16 residues. Trimming stripped 0 bases from V and 8 bases from J, with 19 bases between. The CDR3 nucleotides read TGTGCCAGCAGTTACTCGCGAAGTCTTCGGACGGGGGGCTACACCTTC. Amino acids: CASSYSRSLRTGGYTF.

J is TRBJ2-3 and V is TRBV6-1; 8 bases fit TRBD2. J gave up 6 bases and V 11 bases, and 10 bases lay outside the gene matches. CDR1 and CDR2 (germline): MNHNS, SASEGT. The CDR3 is 13 amino acids. The CDR3 reads CAGSGGPADTQYF. The CDR3 nucleotides are TGTGCCGGGTCGGGGGGGCCCGCGGATACGCAGTATTTT.

The J gene is TRBJ1-4, the V gene TRBV7-8; D remains unclear. The CDR3 extends over 15 amino acids. Trimming cost V 1 base and J 0 bases, with 6 bases left between them. Germline V gene data show CDR1 as SGHVS and CDR2 as FQNEAQ. CDR3 loop: CASSLGATTNEKLFF. The CDR3 DNA is TGTGCCAGCAGCTTAGGGGCCACAACTAATGAAAAACTGTTTTTT.